These T cell receptor beta chains were read from a single sample in a study of blood T cell repertoires in COVID-19. The assay was immunoSEQ multiplex PCR, and TCRdb's table has in-frame clones only and misses some. Of roughly 250,000 clones in the sample, approximately 80% are singletons; the top ten hold around 7%. Sequenced input: peripheral blood. All receptors come from a woman aged 45-65 years with acute or convalescent COVID-19. The CDR3 runs from the conserved cysteine through the conserved F or W. Each record gives: CDR3 DNA, CDR3 protein, clone size, V gene, J gene, D gene. D genes are given only for firm matches. Clone size is stated in some rows and not others, as once, few, many or a class when expanded.

cdr3_nt: TGCAGTGCTAGTACCGGGGTCAATTCACCCCTCCACTTT
cdr3_aa: CSASTGVNSPLHF
clone_size: few
v_call: TRBV20-1
j_call: TRBJ1-6
d_call: .

cdr3_nt: TGTGCCACCAGCAGAGTCTGGGGTTTTAGGGGGATTAGCTATGAGCAGTTCTTC
cdr3_aa: CATSRVWGFRGISYEQFF
clone_size: .
v_call: TRBV15
j_call: TRBJ2-1
d_call: .

cdr3_nt: TGCAGTCCTTTAGGGGGAAAGGAAGCTTTCTTT
cdr3_aa: CSPLGGKEAFF
clone_size: .
v_call: TRBV20-1
j_call: TRBJ1-1
d_call: .

cdr3_nt: TGCAGTGCTAGTACACAGTGGGAGCCCCAGCATTTT
cdr3_aa: CSASTQWEPQHF
clone_size: .
v_call: TRBV20-1
j_call: TRBJ1-5
d_call: .

cdr3_nt: TGTGCCAGCAGCAAGACAGGGGAGGGTGGCTACACCTTC
cdr3_aa: CASSKTGEGGYTF
clone_size: .
v_call: TRBV5-6
j_call: TRBJ1-2
d_call: TRBD1

cdr3_nt: TGTGCCAGCAGCTACCTGAGAGGGGGCTACGAGCAGTACTTC
cdr3_aa: CASSYLRGGYEQYF
clone_size: .
v_call: TRBV11-2
j_call: TRBJ2-7
d_call: .

cdr3_nt: TGTGCCAGTTCCGCAACCTTGGGGGGGTTCTTC
cdr3_aa: CASSATLGGFF
clone_size: .
v_call: TRBV28
j_call: TRBJ2-1
d_call: .

cdr3_nt: TGTGCCAGCAGTGACGGCCCGGGACAGGGTTCCTACAATGAGCAGTTCTTC
cdr3_aa: CASSDGPGQGSYNEQFF
clone_size: .
v_call: TRBV6-1
j_call: TRBJ2-1
d_call: TRBD1

cdr3_nt: TGTGCCAGCAGTGGACAGGGGGAGGGGACCTATGGCTACACCTTC
cdr3_aa: CASSGQGEGTYGYTF
clone_size: .
v_call: TRBV2
j_call: TRBJ1-2
d_call: TRBD1

cdr3_nt: TGTGCTCCAGCAGCACATACCGGGACACCTTCCTCTGGGGCCAACGTCCTGACTTTC
cdr3_aa: CAPAAHTGTPSSGANVLTF
clone_size: .
v_call: TRBV7-9
j_call: TRBJ2-6
d_call: .

cdr3_nt: TGTGCCAGCAGCTTAGATCTCGGTTTAGCGGGGGGTCGCACAGATACGCAGTATTTT
cdr3_aa: CASSLDLGLAGGRTDTQYF
clone_size: .
v_call: TRBV11-2
j_call: TRBJ2-3
d_call: TRBD2

cdr3_nt: TGTGCCAGCAGGACTAGCTCGGCCGGGGAGCTGTTTTTT
cdr3_aa: CASRTSSAGELFF
clone_size: .
v_call: TRBV28
j_call: TRBJ2-2
d_call: TRBD2

cdr3_nt: TGTGCCAGCAGCTTAGAAGTAGATGGCTATGGCTACACCTTC
cdr3_aa: CASSLEVDGYGYTF
clone_size: .
v_call: TRBV7-9
j_call: TRBJ1-2
d_call: .

cdr3_nt: TGTGCCAGCAGCCCCGGGAACTATAATTCACCCCTCCACTTT
cdr3_aa: CASSPGNYNSPLHF
clone_size: .
v_call: TRBV7-9
j_call: TRBJ1-6
d_call: .

cdr3_nt: TGTGCCAGCAGCTCCCACCGGGGAGTCCAGCCCCAGCATTTT
cdr3_aa: CASSSHRGVQPQHF
clone_size: .
v_call: TRBV7-9
j_call: TRBJ1-5
d_call: .

cdr3_nt: TGTGCCTGGAGTCTGGGCAGCTCTGGAAACACCATATATTTT
cdr3_aa: CAWSLGSSGNTIYF
clone_size: few
v_call: TRBV30
j_call: TRBJ1-3
d_call: .

cdr3_nt: TGTGCCAGCAGCTTAGCGTTAAGGACAGCGTGGGCCTACAATGAGCAGTTCTTC
cdr3_aa: CASSLALRTAWAYNEQFF
clone_size: .
v_call: TRBV7-9
j_call: TRBJ2-1
d_call: .

cdr3_nt: TGTGCCAGCAGTTACCGGGACAGGGTCAACTATGGCTACACCTTC
cdr3_aa: CASSYRDRVNYGYTF
clone_size: .
v_call: TRBV6-5
j_call: TRBJ1-2
d_call: TRBD1

cdr3_nt: TGCGCCAGCCTCCCCGCGATTTGGGGGCAGGGTAATGAAAAACTGTTTTTT
cdr3_aa: CASLPAIWGQGNEKLFF
clone_size: .
v_call: TRBV4-1
j_call: TRBJ1-4
d_call: .

cdr3_nt: TGTGCCTGGAGTGTACGCCAGAATCAGCCCCAGCATTTT
cdr3_aa: CAWSVRQNQPQHF
clone_size: few
v_call: TRBV30
j_call: TRBJ1-5
d_call: .

cdr3_nt: TGTGCCAGCAGCCAGGAAAATCAGCCCCAGCATTTT
cdr3_aa: CASSQENQPQHF
clone_size: once
v_call: TRBV28
j_call: TRBJ1-5
d_call: .

cdr3_nt: TGTGCCAGCAGTGAAGATAGGGAGCAGGGGGGCTACACCTTC
cdr3_aa: CASSEDREQGGYTF
clone_size: .
v_call: TRBV2
j_call: TRBJ1-2
d_call: .

cdr3_nt: TGTGCCAGCAGCCGCACGGGACAGGGAAGGACCGAAGCTTTCTTT
cdr3_aa: CASSRTGQGRTEAFF
clone_size: once
v_call: TRBV4-2
j_call: TRBJ1-1
d_call: TRBD1

cdr3_nt: TGCGCCAGTCGCCCGTCCGAGACTCAGCGCGAGCAGTACTTC
cdr3_aa: CASRPSETQREQYF
clone_size: .
v_call: TRBV10-2
j_call: TRBJ2-7
d_call: .

cdr3_nt: TGTGCCAGTAGTATCTGGACAGGGGGGGTCTACGAGCAGTACTTC
cdr3_aa: CASSIWTGGVYEQYF
clone_size: .
v_call: TRBV19
j_call: TRBJ2-7
d_call: TRBD1

cdr3_nt: TGTGCCAGCAGCCAAGAGAGACAGGGCGGGGAAGCTTTCTTT
cdr3_aa: CASSQERQGGEAFF
clone_size: .
v_call: TRBV4-2
j_call: TRBJ1-1
d_call: TRBD1

cdr3_nt: TGTGCCAGCAGTAGGGGGGGGCGCACAGATACGCAGTATTTT
cdr3_aa: CASSRGGRTDTQYF
clone_size: .
v_call: TRBV11-1
j_call: TRBJ2-3
d_call: .

cdr3_nt: TGTGCCACCAGCAGAGATCCGCGTCAGCCCCAGCATTTT
cdr3_aa: CATSRDPRQPQHF
clone_size: .
v_call: TRBV15
j_call: TRBJ1-5
d_call: .

cdr3_nt: TGTGCCAGCAGAGATTCAGGGGGAGCTAACTATGGCTACACCTTC
cdr3_aa: CASRDSGGANYGYTF
clone_size: .
v_call: TRBV27
j_call: TRBJ1-2
d_call: TRBD1

cdr3_nt: TGTGCCAGCAGAGAAAGGACTAGCGGGAGGGGGTCCTACGAGCAGTACTTC
cdr3_aa: CASRERTSGRGSYEQYF
clone_size: .
v_call: TRBV6-1
j_call: TRBJ2-7
d_call: TRBD2